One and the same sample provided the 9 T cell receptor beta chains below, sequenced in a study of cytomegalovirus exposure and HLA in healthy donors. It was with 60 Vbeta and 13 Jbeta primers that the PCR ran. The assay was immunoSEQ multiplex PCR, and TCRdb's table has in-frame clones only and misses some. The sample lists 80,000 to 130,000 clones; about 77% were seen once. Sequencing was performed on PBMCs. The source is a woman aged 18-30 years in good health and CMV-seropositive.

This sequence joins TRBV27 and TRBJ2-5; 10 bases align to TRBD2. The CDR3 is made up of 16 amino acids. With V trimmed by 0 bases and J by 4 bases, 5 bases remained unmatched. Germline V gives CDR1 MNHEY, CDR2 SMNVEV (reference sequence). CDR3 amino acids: CASSLSILAGAETQYF. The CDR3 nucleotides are TGTGCCAGCAGTTTATCGATCCTAGCGGGAGCAGAGACCCAGTACTTC.

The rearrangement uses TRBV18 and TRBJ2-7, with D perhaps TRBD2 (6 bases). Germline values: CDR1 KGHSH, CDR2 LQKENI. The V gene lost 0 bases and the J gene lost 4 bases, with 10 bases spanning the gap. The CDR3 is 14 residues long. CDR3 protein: CASSPPGGSYEQYF. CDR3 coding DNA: TGTGCCAGCTCACCACCAGGAGGGTCGTACGAGCAGTACTTC. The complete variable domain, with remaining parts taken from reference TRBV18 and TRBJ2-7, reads NAGVMQNPRHLVRRRGQEARLRCSPMKGHSHVYWYRQLPEEGLKFMVYLQKENIIDESGMPKERFSAEFPKEGPSILRIQQVVRGDSAAYFCASSPPGGSYEQYFGPGTRLTVT.

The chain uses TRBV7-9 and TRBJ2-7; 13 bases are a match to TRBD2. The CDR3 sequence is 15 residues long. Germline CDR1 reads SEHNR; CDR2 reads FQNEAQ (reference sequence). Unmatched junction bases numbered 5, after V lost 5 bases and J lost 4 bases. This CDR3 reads CASSPRTSGSYEQYF. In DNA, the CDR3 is TGTGCCAGCAGCCCCCGGACTAGCGGGAGTTACGAGCAGTACTTC.

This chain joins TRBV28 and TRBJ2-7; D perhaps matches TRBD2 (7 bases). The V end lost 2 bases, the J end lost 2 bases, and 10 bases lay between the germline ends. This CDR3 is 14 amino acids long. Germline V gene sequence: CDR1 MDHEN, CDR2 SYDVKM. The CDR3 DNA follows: TGTGCCAGCAGTTTAGTGGGGGGGCCCTACGAGCAGTACTTC. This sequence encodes CASSLVGGPYEQYF.

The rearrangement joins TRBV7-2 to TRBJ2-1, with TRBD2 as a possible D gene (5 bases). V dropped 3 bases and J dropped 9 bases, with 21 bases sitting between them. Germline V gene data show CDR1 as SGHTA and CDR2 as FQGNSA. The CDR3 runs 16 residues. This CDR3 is CASSFERAPGRSEQFF. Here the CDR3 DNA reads TGTGCCAGCAGCTTCGAGAGGGCGCCAGGACGAAGTGAGCAGTTCTTC. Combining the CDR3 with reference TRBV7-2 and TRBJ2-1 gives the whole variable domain GAGVSQSPSNKVTEKGKDVELRCDPISGHTALYWYRQSLGQGLEFLIYFQGNSAPDKSGLPSDRFSAERTGGSVSTLTIQRTQQEDSAVYLCASSFERAPGRSEQFFGPGTRLTVL.

The CDR3 region is CASSPPPLAGYHWTDTQYF. In DNA form, the CDR3 reads TGTGCCAGCTCACCACCGCCTCTAGCGGGATATCATTGGACAGATACGCAGTATTTT. V gene TRBV18 combines with J gene TRBJ2-3; 9 nucleotides match TRBD2. Per germline, CDR1 KGHSH and CDR2 LQKENI. This CDR3 is built from 19 residues. J lost 3 bases, V lost 0 bases, and 13 bases had no gene match.

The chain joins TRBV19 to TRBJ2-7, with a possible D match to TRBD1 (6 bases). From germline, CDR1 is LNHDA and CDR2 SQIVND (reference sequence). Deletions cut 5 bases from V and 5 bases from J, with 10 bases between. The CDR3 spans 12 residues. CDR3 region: CASSSTGNEQYF. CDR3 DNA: TGTGCCAGTAGTTCCACAGGGAACGAGCAGTACTTC.

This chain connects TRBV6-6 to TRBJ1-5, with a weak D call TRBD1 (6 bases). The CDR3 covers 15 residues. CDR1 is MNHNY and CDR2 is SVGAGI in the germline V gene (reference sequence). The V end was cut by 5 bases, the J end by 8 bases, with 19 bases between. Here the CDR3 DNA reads TGTGCCAGCAGTGGCCAGGAGGGGGGGTTGGAGCCCCAGCATTTT. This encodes CASSGQEGGLEPQHF.

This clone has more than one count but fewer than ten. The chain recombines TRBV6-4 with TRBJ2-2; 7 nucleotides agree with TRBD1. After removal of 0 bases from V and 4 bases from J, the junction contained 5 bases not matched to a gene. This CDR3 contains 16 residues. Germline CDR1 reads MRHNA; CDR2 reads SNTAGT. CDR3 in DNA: TGTGCCAGCAGTGACTCGAAGACAGGGCCCACCGGGGAGCTGTTTTTT. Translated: CASSDSKTGPTGELFF.